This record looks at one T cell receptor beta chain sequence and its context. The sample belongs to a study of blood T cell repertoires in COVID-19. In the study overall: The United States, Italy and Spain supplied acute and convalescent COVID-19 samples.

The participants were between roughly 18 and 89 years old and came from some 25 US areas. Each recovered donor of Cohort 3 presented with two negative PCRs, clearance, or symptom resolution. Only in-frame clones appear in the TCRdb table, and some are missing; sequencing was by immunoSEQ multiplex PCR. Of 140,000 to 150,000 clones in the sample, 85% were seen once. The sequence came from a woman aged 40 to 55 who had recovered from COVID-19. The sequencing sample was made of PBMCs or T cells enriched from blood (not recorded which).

The CDR3 sequence: CASRTQGSYNEQFF. The CDR3 nucleotides are TGTGCCAGCAGAACACAGGGGAGCTACAATGAGCAGTTCTTC. The V gene is TRBV2, the J gene TRBJ2-1; 7 nucleotides align to TRBD1. The germline CDR1 and CDR2 sequences are SNHLY and FYNNEI. Losses at the gene ends were 6 bases for V and 3 bases for J; bases not matched to a gene: 5. The CDR3 has 14 residues.